The rows below give T cell receptor beta chains drawn from one sample of a study of identical twins. TCRdb independently ran MiXCR on the 5' RACE reads; one entry per CDR3 protein. The table records a few hundred thousand distinct CDR3 sequences, over 9% of them present only once. These sequences were also reported in another study, on yellow fever vaccine responses in identical twins.

Sequenced material: CD8+ T cells sorted from blood. Every receptor here comes from a woman under 30 in good health. Each CDR3 is given with its conserved first and last residue. The order of the fields is J gene, V gene, CDR3 protein.

J gene: TRBJ2-5
V gene: TRBV27
CDR3 protein: CASRLEAGGQETQYF

J gene: TRBJ2-3
V gene: TRBV6-5
CDR3 protein: CASSYTRGTNTQYF

J gene: TRBJ2-1
V gene: TRBV10-3
CDR3 protein: CAISDTTGGFYNEQFF

J gene: TRBJ1-1
V gene: TRBV5-1
CDR3 protein: CASSTSGGYDEAFF

J gene: TRBJ2-2
V gene: TRBV12-3/TRBV12-4
CDR3 protein: CASSNSPWGQNTGELFF

J gene: TRBJ1-2
V gene: TRBV7-4
CDR3 protein: CASSRPQQGGQGYTF

J gene: TRBJ1-1
V gene: TRBV7-9
CDR3 protein: CASSGTGDLNTEAFF

J gene: TRBJ2-1
V gene: TRBV7-6
CDR3 protein: CASSLVPAGGGDSSEQFF

J gene: TRBJ1-5
V gene: TRBV4-1
CDR3 protein: CASSQSWGGDQPQHF

J gene: TRBJ2-3
V gene: TRBV4-2
CDR3 protein: CASSQGTGTDTQYF

J gene: TRBJ2-1
V gene: TRBV25-1
CDR3 protein: CASTSGTINEQFF

J gene: TRBJ2-3
V gene: TRBV12-3/TRBV12-4
CDR3 protein: CASSLVLAGHTQYF

J gene: TRBJ2-1
V gene: TRBV3-1
CDR3 protein: CASSQVGRRASEQFF

J gene: TRBJ2-5
V gene: TRBV6-5
CDR3 protein: CASSSPDQSFKTQYF

J gene: TRBJ1-2
V gene: TRBV5-6
CDR3 protein: CASSQDSSHNYGYTF

J gene: TRBJ2-2
V gene: TRBV27
CDR3 protein: CASSPWTSGRGTGELFF

J gene: TRBJ2-1
V gene: TRBV7-9
CDR3 protein: CASSLAQGARNEQFF

J gene: TRBJ2-7
V gene: TRBV7-9
CDR3 protein: CASSPIVYEQYF

J gene: TRBJ2-6
V gene: TRBV25-1
CDR3 protein: CASSVRFSGANVLTF

J gene: TRBJ1-1
V gene: TRBV7-9
CDR3 protein: CASSSPPGSWAFF

J gene: TRBJ2-7
V gene: TRBV27
CDR3 protein: CASSPTADHYEQYF

J gene: TRBJ1-3
V gene: TRBV6-5
CDR3 protein: CASSYSPERIYSGNTIYF

J gene: TRBJ2-1
V gene: TRBV4-1
CDR3 protein: CASSQRGYEQFF